This TCR beta chain was identified in a study of blood T cell repertoires in COVID-19. Trimming pared 6 bases from V and 10 bases from J, leaving 17 bases between. The CDR3 has 14 amino acids. The germline CDR1 and CDR2 sequences are SGDLS and YYNGEE. Profiling relied on immunoSEQ multiplex PCR, and the TCRdb table lists in-frame clones only, not all of them. The table includes around 82,000 clones, 75% to 90% detected once. What was sequenced was peripheral blood. The source is a man of 80 years or more with COVID-19, enrolled during active disease. The rearrangement uses TRBV9 and TRBJ1-6; D remains unclear. The CDR3 is CASTELTTGSPLHF. DNA for the CDR3: TGTGCCAGCACCGAACTTACCACGGGGTCACCCCTCCACTTT.